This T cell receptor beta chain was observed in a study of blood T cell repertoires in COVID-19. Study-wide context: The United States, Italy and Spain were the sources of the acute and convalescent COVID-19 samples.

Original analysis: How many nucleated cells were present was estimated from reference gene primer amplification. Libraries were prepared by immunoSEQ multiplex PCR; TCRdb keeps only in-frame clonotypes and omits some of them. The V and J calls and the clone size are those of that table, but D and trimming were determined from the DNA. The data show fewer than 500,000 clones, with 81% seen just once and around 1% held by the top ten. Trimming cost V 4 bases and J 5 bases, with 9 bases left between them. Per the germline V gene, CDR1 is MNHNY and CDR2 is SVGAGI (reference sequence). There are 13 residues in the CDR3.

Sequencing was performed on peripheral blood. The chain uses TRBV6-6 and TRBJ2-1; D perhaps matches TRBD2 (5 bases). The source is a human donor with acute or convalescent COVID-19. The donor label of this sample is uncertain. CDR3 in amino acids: CASSWERNNEQFF. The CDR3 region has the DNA TGTGCCAGCAGTTGGGAGAGAAACAATGAGCAGTTCTTC.